A selection of T cell receptor beta chains follows, all from one sample in a study of blood T cell repertoires in COVID-19. TCRdb's copy holds only in-frame clones and misses some; the assay was immunoSEQ multiplex PCR. The sample lists about 310,000 clones; around 89% were seen once. Sequencing was performed on peripheral blood. The receptor source for this set is a middle-aged woman with COVID-19, enrolled during active disease. CDR3s include the opening cysteine and the closing phenylalanine or tryptophan. The order of the fields is V gene, D gene, J gene, clone size, CDR3 length, CDR3 DNA, CDR3 protein. D genes are given only for firm matches. Clone size appears in some rows only: once, few, many, or a class for an expanded clone.

TRBV7-2,TRBD2,TRBJ2-1,once,16,TGTGCCAGCAGCTTTAGCGGGGGGCACGGATACAATGAGCAGTTCTTC,CASSFSGGHGYNEQFF
TRBV11-3,.,TRBJ1-5,few,17,TGTGCCAGCACCCGATGGGAGGGGACGTATAGCAATCAGCCCCAGCATTTT,CASTRWEGTYSNQPQHF
TRBV7-2,TRBD2,TRBJ2-5,once,16,TGTGCCAGCAGCTTATCTGCGGGGGGAGAAGGAGAGACCCAGTACTTC,CASSLSAGGEGETQYF
TRBV27,TRBD1,TRBJ1-5,.,14,TGTGCCAGCAGTATAGACAGGGGTAATCAGCCCCAGCATTTT,CASSIDRGNQPQHF
TRBV7-2,TRBD1,TRBJ2-7,.,14,TGTGCCAGCAGCTCCCGGACAGGATCGTACGAGCAGTACTTC,CASSSRTGSYEQYF
TRBV4-3,TRBD1,TRBJ1-6,.,21,TGCGCCAGCAGCCCCCAAATTCCGGGACAGGGGGCCGAGTTGTATAATTCACCCCTCCACTTT,CASSPQIPGQGAELYNSPLHF
TRBV7-9,.,TRBJ2-5,.,15,TGTGCCAGCAGCTTAAATCGGGGTATCGGGGAGACCCAGTACTTC,CASSLNRGIGETQYF
TRBV10-3,TRBD2,TRBJ2-7,.,14,TGTGCCATCAGCGAAGGACTAGCGGGCTACGAGCAGTACTTC,CAISEGLAGYEQYF
TRBV11-3,TRBD1,TRBJ2-5,.,14,TGTGCCAGCAGCGGGACAGGCAACCAAGAGACCCAGTACTTC,CASSGTGNQETQYF
TRBV27,.,TRBJ1-1,.,16,TGTGCCAGCAGATCTAGGACAGCCCTCTTGGACACTGAAGCTTTCTTT,CASRSRTALLDTEAFF
TRBV5-1,.,TRBJ2-5,once,15,TGCGCCAGCAGTCCCGCCTGGCAGAACCAAGAGACCCAGTACTTC,CASSPAWQNQETQYF
TRBV16,TRBD1,TRBJ1-1,.,13,TGTGCCAGTCCAGGGACAGAACCTTCTGAAGCTTTCTTT,CASPGTEPSEAFF
TRBV3-1/TRBV3-2,.,TRBJ1-4,.,15,TGTGCCAGCAGCCAACCACGGGGGGTTAATGAAAAACTGTTTTTT,CASSQPRGVNEKLFF
TRBV5-4,TRBD2,TRBJ2-7,.,15,TGTGCCAGCAGCGGAACCGGGACTAGTTTGAGTGAGCAGTACTTC,CASSGTGTSLSEQYF
TRBV2,.,TRBJ2-2,.,15,TGTGCCAGCAGTGACGTCGACGGGGACACCGGGGAGCTGTTTTTT,CASSDVDGDTGELFF
TRBV6-1,TRBD1,TRBJ1-2,.,15,TGTGCCAGCAGTGAAACAGGGGGCAGGGACTATGGCTACACCTTC,CASSETGGRDYGYTF
TRBV13,.,TRBJ2-1,.,15,TGTGCCAGCAGCCCCCGGGACTCCCAGAAGAATGAGCAGTTCTTC,CASSPRDSQKNEQFF
TRBV28,TRBD1,TRBJ1-1,.,14,TGTGCCAGCAGCCCGGACAGGGGGAACACTGAAGCTTTCTTT,CASSPDRGNTEAFF
TRBV18,.,TRBJ2-1,.,14,TGTGCCAGCTCACCAGAAAGGGGGGGTGGTGAGCAGTTCTTC,CASSPERGGGEQFF
TRBV6-2/TRBV6-3,.,TRBJ1-5,.,16,TGTGCCAGCAGTTTACAGGGAGGGTATAGCAATCAGCCCCAGCATTTT,CASSLQGGYSNQPQHF
TRBV28,.,TRBJ2-2,.,17,TGTGCCAGCAGTCCCGCTGGGGGGCGGGGGTACACCGGGGAGCTGTTTTTT,CASSPAGGRGYTGELFF
TRBV28,.,TRBJ2-7,.,14,TGTGCCAGCCGCCAAGGGGGGGTCTCCTACGAGCAGTACTTC,CASRQGGVSYEQYF
TRBV18,.,TRBJ1-2,.,15,TGTGCCAGCTCACCACCCGGCAGCAAACTAGATGGCTACACCTTC,CASSPPGSKLDGYTF
TRBV27,.,TRBJ1-5,.,13,TGTGCCAGCAGTGAGACAGGATATCAGCCCCAGCATTTT,CASSETGYQPQHF
TRBV29-1,.,TRBJ1-4,.,14,TGCAGCGTCCTAGAGGTCGCTACTAGGGAAAAACTGTTTTTT,CSVLEVATREKLFF
TRBV7-3,.,TRBJ1-2,.,18,TGTGCCAGCAGCCCAAGGGGTCCGGCAGGCCCCATGAGCTATGGCTACACCTTC,CASSPRGPAGPMSYGYTF
TRBV12-5,TRBD1,TRBJ2-1,.,18,TGTGCTAGTGGTTTTGATGTCCGGGACAGGGGGGCGGGAAATGAGCAGTTCTTC,CASGFDVRDRGAGNEQFF
TRBV7-2,TRBD2,TRBJ2-1,.,15,TGTGCCAGCAGCTTAGGTCTAGCGGGAACGGTTGAGCAGTTCTTC,CASSLGLAGTVEQFF
TRBV5-4,.,TRBJ2-5,.,13,TGTGCCAGCAGCTTGGCAGGTGGGGAGACCCAGTACTTC,CASSLAGGETQYF
TRBV6-1,TRBD1,TRBJ1-1,.,17,TGTGCCAGCAGTGCTGGACAGGCCAAGACTTGGAACACTGAAGCTTTCTTT,CASSAGQAKTWNTEAFF
TRBV5-1,.,TRBJ2-2,.,15,TGCGCCAGCAGTTTGAGGACGGGAAGTTCAGGGGAGCTGTTTTTT,CASSLRTGSSGELFF
TRBV7-2,.,TRBJ2-3,.,16,TGTGCCAGCATATACCGTGGGGGCTATTCTCCAGATACGCAGTATTTT,CASIYRGGYSPDTQYF
TRBV27,.,TRBJ2-5,few,15,TGTGCCAGCAGTTTATCCCCGGAGCGAAAAGAGACCCAGTACTTC,CASSLSPERKETQYF
TRBV18,.,TRBJ2-3,.,17,TGTGCCAGCTCACCGATCTTGACCGACTATAGCACAGATACGCAGTATTTT,CASSPILTDYSTDTQYF
TRBV5-4,TRBD2,TRBJ2-5,.,16,TGTGCCAGCAGCCCCGGGACTAGCGGGAAGGGAGAGACCCAGTACTTC,CASSPGTSGKGETQYF
TRBV7-9,TRBD1,TRBJ2-3,.,15,TGTGCCAGCAGCCGGACAGGGGCTTCGGCAGATACGCAGTATTTT,CASSRTGASADTQYF
TRBV11-1,TRBD1,TRBJ2-1,.,15,TGTGCCAGCAGCCGATATCTAGGACAGGGAGACGAGCAGTTCTTC,CASSRYLGQGDEQFF
TRBV18,TRBD1,TRBJ1-5,.,16,TGTGCCAGCTCACCACGGGGGGACAGAAGCAATCAGCCCCAGCATTTT,CASSPRGDRSNQPQHF
TRBV6-6,TRBD1,TRBJ1-2,.,16,TGTGCCAGCAGTTACGGAGGAGGGGGCGCGAGTTATGGCTACACCTTC,CASSYGGGGASYGYTF
TRBV19,.,TRBJ1-2,.,11,TGTGCCAGTGTCGCGGACTATGGCTACACCTTC,CASVADYGYTF
TRBV5-4,TRBD1,TRBJ2-2,.,16,TGTGCCAGCAGCTCCGGACAGGGGAGGAACACCGGGGAGCTGTTTTTT,CASSSGQGRNTGELFF
TRBV5-1,.,TRBJ2-7,once,15,TGCGCCAGCAGCTTGGGAAGCGGAACTTCCTACGAGCAGTACTTC,CASSLGSGTSYEQYF
TRBV9,.,TRBJ2-7,.,13,TGTGCCAGCAGCGCCGACAGGACTGGCGAGCAGTACTTC,CASSADRTGEQYF
TRBV14,.,TRBJ2-1,.,16,TGTGCCAGCAGCCAAGCGTGGGGGGACGTGTGGAATGAGCAGTTCTTC,CASSQAWGDVWNEQFF
TRBV4-1,TRBD2,TRBJ2-3,.,17,TGCGCCAGCAGCCTTGGACTAGCGGGAGCCCCCACAGATACGCAGTATTTT,CASSLGLAGAPTDTQYF
TRBV28,.,TRBJ1-2,.,15,TGTGCCAGAATTTGGGGGGTTGGAGCTAACTATGGCTACACCTTC,CARIWGVGANYGYTF
TRBV27,TRBD2,TRBJ2-1,.,18,TGTGCCAGCAGTTTCGAATTACCGGGACTAGCGGGAGACCATGAGCAGTTCTTC,CASSFELPGLAGDHEQFF
TRBV18,.,TRBJ2-7,.,14,TGTGCCAGCTCACTCCAGGACGGGGACTACGAGCAGTACTTC,CASSLQDGDYEQYF
TRBV5-1,.,TRBJ1-5,once,17,TGCGCCAGCAGCTTGGGTCCGGGGGGCCAGGGCAATCAGCCCCAGCATTTT,CASSLGPGGQGNQPQHF
TRBV7-3,TRBD2,TRBJ2-5,.,18,TGTGCCAGCAGCCCAAAGACTAGCGGGAGGGCCTCCGTGGAGACCCAGTACTTC,CASSPKTSGRASVETQYF
TRBV18,TRBD2,TRBJ2-3,.,14,TGTGCCAGCTCACCTATAGCGGGCAAGGATACGCAGTATTTT,CASSPIAGKDTQYF
TRBV3-1/TRBV3-2,TRBD2,TRBJ2-5,.,14,TGTGCCCGCAGCCAACGGGGGGTGGGGGAGACCCAGTACTTC,CARSQRGVGETQYF